The clone carrying this T cell receptor beta chain was picked up a small number of times. What it recognizes is unknown. V lost 3 bases and J lost 6, with 5 bases in between. The V gene's germline CDR1 is MNHEY and CDR2 SMNVEV (reference sequence). The CDR3 is 11 residues long. The source of the sample is a study of OX40 agonist ivuxolimab in advanced cancers. Overall study context: The dose-escalation cohort had hepatocellular carcinoma, melanoma, renal cell or head and neck cancer. Points from the study as a whole: Normalized expansion of T-cell clones was also low for some nonresponders. Fewer expanded clones were found on average in CD4+ than in CD8+ T cells.

Sequencing used immunoSEQ multiplex PCR; TCRdb keeps in-frame clones, though not all of them. The sample lists 60,000 to 85,000 clones, 94% occurring once. V and J are TRBV27 and TRBJ1-1; no reliable D call. The receptor was isolated from an adult with an advanced solid tumor such as melanoma, head and neck, liver or kidney cancer. Sequences were derived from CD4+ or CD8+ T cells sorted from blood, sampled in a trial of the OX40 agonist ivuxolimab. The CDR3 loop is CASSFESEAFF. The CDR3 DNA reads TGTGCCAGCAGTTTTGAGTCTGAAGCTTTCTTT.